The clone carrying this T cell receptor beta chain showed up just a few times. Its target is unknown. The CDR3 runs 12 residues. The germline V and J ends were trimmed by 8 bases and 7 bases, with 12 bases remaining between them. The germline V gene has CDR1 MNHNS and CDR2 SASEGT. The data were taken from a study of beta chain features in type 1 diabetes. In the study overall: Comparable age, gender and cell yields were observed in patients relative to healthy donors. In all, more than 90,000,000 sorted cells from all samples were analyzed.

General observations from the study: In type 1 diabetes patients, VDJ junctions had fewer insertions; deletions at these junctions were more frequent.

A single heparinised draw of approximately 100 mL on average was taken per donor. Of the isolated RNA, all was reverse transcribed, and so the sequenced material was expressed TCRB transcripts. Produced via immunoSEQ multiplex PCR; TCRdb's table is partial and in-frame only. Here the sample spans a few hundred thousand clones, approximately 14% being singletons. This TCR was recovered from a man younger than 40 in good health. The J gene is TRBJ1-5, the V gene TRBV6-1, with D hard to call. The sample was central memory CD4+ T cells from blood. CDR3 bases: TGTGCCAGCGAATTACCGCCACAGCCCCAGCATTTT. Translation: CASELPPQPQHF.